This T cell receptor (beta chain) came from a study of T cell responses to AZD1222 COVID-19 vaccine. Overall study results and limits: Donors were largely white British and mainly female; clonal diversity was possibly underestimated. Repertoire sampling occurred only after the peak T cell response.

Data came from immunoSEQ multiplex PCR; TCRdb stores just in-frame clones and leaves some out. The sample records approximately 140,000 clones, 85% to 95% being singletons. For this clone: Its antigen is currently unknown.

The CDR3 extends over 16 amino acids. The V end was cut by 3 bases, the J end by 0 bases, with 12 bases between. CDR1 and CDR2 (germline): SGHAT, FQNNGV. The source was peripheral blood, collected on day 0 of AZD1222 vaccination. V is TRBV11-2 and J is TRBJ2-4; no reliable D call. This sequence originates from an adult in good health. The CDR3 here is CASSLSVSLAKNIQYF. CDR3 DNA: TGTGCCAGCAGCTTGTCTGTTTCCTTAGCCAAAAACATTCAGTACTTC.